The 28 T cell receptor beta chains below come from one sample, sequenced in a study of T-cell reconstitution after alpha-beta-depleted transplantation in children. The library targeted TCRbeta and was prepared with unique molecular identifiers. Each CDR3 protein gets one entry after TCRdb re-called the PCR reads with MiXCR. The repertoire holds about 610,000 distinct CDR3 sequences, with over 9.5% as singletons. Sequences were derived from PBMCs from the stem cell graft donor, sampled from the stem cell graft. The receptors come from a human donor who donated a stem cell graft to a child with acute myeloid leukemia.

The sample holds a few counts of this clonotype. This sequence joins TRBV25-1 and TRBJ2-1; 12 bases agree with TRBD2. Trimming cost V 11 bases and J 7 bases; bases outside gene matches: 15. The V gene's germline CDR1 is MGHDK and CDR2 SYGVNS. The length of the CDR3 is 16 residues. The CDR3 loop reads CAYRGGLAGGHNEQFF. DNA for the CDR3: TGTGCCTACAGGGGTGGGCTAGCGGGAGGGCATAATGAGCAGTTCTTC.

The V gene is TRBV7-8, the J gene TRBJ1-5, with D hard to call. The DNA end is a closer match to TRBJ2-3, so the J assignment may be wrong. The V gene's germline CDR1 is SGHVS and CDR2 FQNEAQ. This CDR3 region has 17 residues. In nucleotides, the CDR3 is TGTGCCAGCAGCTTAGCTCCTAGTCAGGTTTCGAATCAGCCCCAGTATTTT. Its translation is CASSLAPSQVSNQPQYF.

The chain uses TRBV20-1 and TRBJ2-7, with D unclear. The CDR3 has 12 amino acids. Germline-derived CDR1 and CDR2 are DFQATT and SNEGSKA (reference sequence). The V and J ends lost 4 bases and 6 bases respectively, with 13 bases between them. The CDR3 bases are TGCAGTGCTAAGCCAGCTCCGGGCGAGCAGTACTTC. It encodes CSAKPAPGEQYF.

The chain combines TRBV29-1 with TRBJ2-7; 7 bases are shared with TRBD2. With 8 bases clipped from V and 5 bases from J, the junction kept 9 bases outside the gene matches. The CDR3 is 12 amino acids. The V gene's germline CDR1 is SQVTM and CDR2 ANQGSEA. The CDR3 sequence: CSSTGTMNEQYF. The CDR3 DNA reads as TGCAGCAGTACCGGGACTATGAACGAGCAGTACTTC.

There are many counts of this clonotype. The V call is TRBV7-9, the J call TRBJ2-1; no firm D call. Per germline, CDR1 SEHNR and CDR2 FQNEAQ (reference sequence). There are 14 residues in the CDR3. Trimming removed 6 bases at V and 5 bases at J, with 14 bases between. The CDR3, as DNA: TGTGCCAGCAGTTTTGTTATTCCGAACAATGAGCAGTTCTTC. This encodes CASSFVIPNNEQFF.

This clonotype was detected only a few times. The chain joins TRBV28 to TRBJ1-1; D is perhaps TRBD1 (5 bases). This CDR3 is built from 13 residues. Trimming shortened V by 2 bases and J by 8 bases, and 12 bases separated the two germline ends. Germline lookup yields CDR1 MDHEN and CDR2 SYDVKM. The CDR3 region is CASSLLQGKEAFF. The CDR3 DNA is TGTGCCAGCAGTTTACTGCAGGGTAAAGAAGCTTTCTTT.

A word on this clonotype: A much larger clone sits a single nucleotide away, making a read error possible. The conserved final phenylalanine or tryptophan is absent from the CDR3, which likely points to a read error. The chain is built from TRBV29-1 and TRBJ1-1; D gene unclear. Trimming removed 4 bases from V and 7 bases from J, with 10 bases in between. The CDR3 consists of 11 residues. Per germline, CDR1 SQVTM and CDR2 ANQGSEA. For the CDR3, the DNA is TGCAGCGTTGTAGAAGGGCTTGAAGCTTTCTCT. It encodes CSVVEGLEAFS.

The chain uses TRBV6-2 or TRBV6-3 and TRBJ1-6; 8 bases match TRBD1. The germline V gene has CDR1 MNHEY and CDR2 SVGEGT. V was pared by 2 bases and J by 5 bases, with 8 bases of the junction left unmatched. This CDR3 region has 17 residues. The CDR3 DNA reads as TGTGCCAGCAGTTACGCAGCAGGGGGCGGAAATAATTCACCCCTCCACTTT. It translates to CASSYAAGGGNNSPLHF.

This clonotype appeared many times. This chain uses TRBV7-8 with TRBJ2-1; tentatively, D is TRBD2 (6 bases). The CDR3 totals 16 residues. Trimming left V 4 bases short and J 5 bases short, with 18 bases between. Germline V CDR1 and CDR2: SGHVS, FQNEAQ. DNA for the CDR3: TGTGCCAGCAGCTCCCCCAGCGGGCGGAAAAACAATGAGCAGTTCTTC. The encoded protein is CASSSPSGRKNNEQFF.

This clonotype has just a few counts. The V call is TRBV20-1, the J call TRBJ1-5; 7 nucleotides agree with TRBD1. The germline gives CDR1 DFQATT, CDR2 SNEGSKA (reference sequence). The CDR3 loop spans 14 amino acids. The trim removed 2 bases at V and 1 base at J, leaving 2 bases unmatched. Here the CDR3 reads CSARKDRSNQPQHF. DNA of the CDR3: TGCAGTGCTAGAAAGGACAGGAGCAATCAGCCCCAGCATTTT.

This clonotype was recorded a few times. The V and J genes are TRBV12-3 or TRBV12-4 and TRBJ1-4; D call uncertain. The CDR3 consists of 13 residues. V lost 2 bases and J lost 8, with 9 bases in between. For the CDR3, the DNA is TGTGCCAGCAGTTTATCCGGCCGCGAAAAACTGTTTTTT. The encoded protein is CASSLSGREKLFF.

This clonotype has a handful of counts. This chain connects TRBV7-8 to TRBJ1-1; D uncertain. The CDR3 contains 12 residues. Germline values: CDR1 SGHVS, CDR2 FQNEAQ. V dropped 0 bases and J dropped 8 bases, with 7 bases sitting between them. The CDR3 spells CASSLALREAFF. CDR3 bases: TGTGCCAGCAGCTTAGCGTTGAGAGAAGCTTTCTTT.

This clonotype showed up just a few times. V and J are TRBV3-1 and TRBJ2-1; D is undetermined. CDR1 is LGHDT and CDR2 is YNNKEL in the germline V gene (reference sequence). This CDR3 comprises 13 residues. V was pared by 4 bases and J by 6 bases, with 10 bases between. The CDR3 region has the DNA TGTGCCAGCAGCCTAACCATAGGCAATGAGCAGTTCTTC. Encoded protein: CASSLTIGNEQFF.

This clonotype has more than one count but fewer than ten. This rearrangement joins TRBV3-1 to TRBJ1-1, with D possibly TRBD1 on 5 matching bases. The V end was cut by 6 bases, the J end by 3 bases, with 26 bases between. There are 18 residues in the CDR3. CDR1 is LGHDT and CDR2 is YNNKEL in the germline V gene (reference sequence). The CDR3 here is CASSSLTRAGRSDTEAFF. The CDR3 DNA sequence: TGTGCCAGCAGTTCCCTAACGCGGGCAGGGAGATCGGACACTGAAGCTTTCTTT. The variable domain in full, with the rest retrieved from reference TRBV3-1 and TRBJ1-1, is DTAVSQTPKYLVTQMGNDKSIKCEQNLGHDTMYWYKQDSKKFLKIMFSYNNKELIINETVPNRFSPKSPDKAHLNLHINSLELGDSAVYFCASSSLTRAGRSDTEAFFGQGTRLTVV.

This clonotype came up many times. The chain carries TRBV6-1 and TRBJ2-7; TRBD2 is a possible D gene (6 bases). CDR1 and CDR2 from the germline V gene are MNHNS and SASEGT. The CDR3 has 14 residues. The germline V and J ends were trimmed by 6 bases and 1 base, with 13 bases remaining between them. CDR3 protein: CASSGGDFSYEQYF. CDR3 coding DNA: TGTGCCAGCAGCGGAGGGGACTTTTCCTACGAGCAGTACTTC.

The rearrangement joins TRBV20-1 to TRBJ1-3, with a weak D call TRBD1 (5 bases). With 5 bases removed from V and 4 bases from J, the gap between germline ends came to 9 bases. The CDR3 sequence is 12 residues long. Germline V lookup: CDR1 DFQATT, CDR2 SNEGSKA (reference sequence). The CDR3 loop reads CSADSSGNTIYF. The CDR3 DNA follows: TGCAGTGCTGACAGTTCAGGAAACACCATATATTTT.

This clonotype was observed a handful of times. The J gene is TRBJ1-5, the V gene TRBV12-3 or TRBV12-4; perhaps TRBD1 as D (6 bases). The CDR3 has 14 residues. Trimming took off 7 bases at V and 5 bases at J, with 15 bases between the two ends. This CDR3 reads CASTPGAGHQPQHF. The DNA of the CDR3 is TGTGCCAGCACGCCGGGGGCCGGCCATCAGCCCCAGCATTTT.

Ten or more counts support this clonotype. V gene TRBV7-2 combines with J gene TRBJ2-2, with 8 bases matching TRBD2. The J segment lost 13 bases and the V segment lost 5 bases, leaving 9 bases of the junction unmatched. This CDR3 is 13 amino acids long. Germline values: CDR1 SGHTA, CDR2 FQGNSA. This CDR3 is CASSPTTGGWLFF. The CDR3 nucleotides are TGTGCCAGCAGCCCGACGACGGGAGGGTGGCTGTTTTTT.

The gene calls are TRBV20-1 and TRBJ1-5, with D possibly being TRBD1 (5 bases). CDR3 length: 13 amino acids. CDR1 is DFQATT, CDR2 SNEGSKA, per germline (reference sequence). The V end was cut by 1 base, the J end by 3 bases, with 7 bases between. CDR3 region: CSARGQHNQPQHF. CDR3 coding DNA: TGCAGTGCTAGAGGACAGCACAATCAGCCCCAGCATTTT.

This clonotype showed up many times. The CDR3 sequence is CSVEDSVNTEAFF. The CDR3, as DNA: TGCAGCGTTGAAGACAGTGTGAACACTGAAGCTTTCTTT. The chain joins TRBV29-1 to TRBJ1-1; D gene unclear. Trimming pared 0 bases from V and 0 bases from J, leaving 5 bases between. Germline V gene sequence: CDR1 SQVTM, CDR2 ANQGSEA. This CDR3 spans 13 amino acids.

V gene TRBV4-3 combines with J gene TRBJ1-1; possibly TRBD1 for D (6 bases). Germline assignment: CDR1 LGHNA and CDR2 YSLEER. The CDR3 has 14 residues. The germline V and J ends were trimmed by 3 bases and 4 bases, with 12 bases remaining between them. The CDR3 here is CASSQGRTVTEAFF. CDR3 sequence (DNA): TGCGCCAGCAGCCAGGGCCGGACAGTCACTGAAGCTTTCTTT.

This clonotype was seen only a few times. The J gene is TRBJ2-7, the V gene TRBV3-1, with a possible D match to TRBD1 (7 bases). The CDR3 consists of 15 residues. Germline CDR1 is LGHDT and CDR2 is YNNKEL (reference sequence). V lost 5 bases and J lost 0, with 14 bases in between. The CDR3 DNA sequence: TGTGCCAGCAGCGTCCGGAGGGACAGCTCCTACGAGCAGTACTTC. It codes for CASSVRRDSSYEQYF.

Here the CDR3 DNA reads TGTGCCATCGGAGTCTCTCAAGAGACCCAGTACTTC. Translating it yields CAIGVSQETQYF. This chain uses TRBV10-3 with TRBJ2-5, with no clear D. Trimming took off 8 bases at V and 2 bases at J, with 9 bases between the two ends. Per the germline V gene, CDR1 is ENHRY and CDR2 is SYGVKD. There are 12 residues in the CDR3.

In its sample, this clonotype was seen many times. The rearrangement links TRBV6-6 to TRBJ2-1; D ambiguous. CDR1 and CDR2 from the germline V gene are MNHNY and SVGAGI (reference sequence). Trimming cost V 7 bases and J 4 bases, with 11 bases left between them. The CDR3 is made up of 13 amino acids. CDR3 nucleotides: TGTGCCAGCAACACGCAGCTGTACAATGAGCAGTTCTTC. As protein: CASNTQLYNEQFF.

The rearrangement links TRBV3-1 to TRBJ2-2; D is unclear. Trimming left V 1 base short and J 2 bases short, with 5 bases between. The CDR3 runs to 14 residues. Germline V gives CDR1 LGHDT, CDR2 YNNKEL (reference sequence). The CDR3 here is CASSQAFNTGELFF. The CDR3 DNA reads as TGTGCCAGCAGCCAAGCCTTTAACACCGGGGAGCTGTTTTTT.

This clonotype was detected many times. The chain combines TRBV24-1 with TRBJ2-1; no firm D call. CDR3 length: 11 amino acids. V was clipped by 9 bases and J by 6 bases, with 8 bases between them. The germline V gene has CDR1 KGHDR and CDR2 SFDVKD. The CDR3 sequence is CATARINEQFF. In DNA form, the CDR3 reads TGTGCCACCGCCCGGATCAATGAGCAGTTCTTC.

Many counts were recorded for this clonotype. CDR3 nucleotide sequence: TGCAGTGCTGGGGGACTAGCGGTCTACAATGAGCAGTTCTTC. Protein product: CSAGGLAVYNEQFF. The chain uses TRBV20-1 and TRBJ2-1, with 11 bases fitting TRBD2. Germline CDR1 DFQATT, CDR2 SNEGSKA (reference sequence). The CDR3 runs to 14 residues. Losses at the gene ends were 5 bases for V and 3 bases for J; bases not matched to a gene: 3.

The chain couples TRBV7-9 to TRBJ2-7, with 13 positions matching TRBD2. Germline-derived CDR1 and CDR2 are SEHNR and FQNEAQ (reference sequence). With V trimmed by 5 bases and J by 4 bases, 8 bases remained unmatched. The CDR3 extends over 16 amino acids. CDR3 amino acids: CASSPGLAGARYEQYF. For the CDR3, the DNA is TGTGCCAGCAGCCCAGGACTAGCGGGAGCTAGGTACGAGCAGTACTTC.